The 5 T cell receptor beta chains below come from one sample, sequenced in a study of Ad26.COV2.S vaccination and SARS-CoV-2 variants. Treatment denoted: 15 to 20 received Ad26.COV2.S at low or high dose, single or two shots; several received placebo; per-sample allocation not given. Day 63 following the first vaccine or placebo injection was when the samples were taken. The method was immunoSEQ multiplex PCR; TCRdb's version includes in-frame clones alone and lacks a portion of them. The profile covers 350,000 to 450,000 clones, with roughly 90% appearing a single time and around 1.7% taken by the ten largest. This material consisted of peripheral blood, taken in a trial of Ad26.COV2.S vaccine versus placebo. The origin of the receptors is a person aged 18 to 59 who received the Ad26.COV2.S COVID-19 vaccine or a placebo.

The V call is TRBV3-1 (or the pseudogene TRBV3-2), the J call TRBJ1-1, with 8 bases matching TRBD1. The germline CDR1 and CDR2 sequences are LGHDT and YNNKEL (reference sequence). V shed 4 bases and J 2 bases; nucleotides not matched to a gene: 3. The CDR3 consists of 14 residues. Here the CDR3 reads CASSPGQANTEAFF. CDR3 DNA sequence: TGTGCCAGCAGCCCGGGACAGGCAAACACTGAAGCTTTCTTT.

The V call is TRBV4-1, the J call TRBJ1-3; D is undetermined. This CDR3 region has 16 residues. Germline-derived CDR1 and CDR2 are MGHRA and YSYEKL. The V and J ends lost 1 base and 0 bases respectively, with 10 bases between them. The CDR3 DNA follows: TGCGCCAGCAGCCAAGGAACCACTACCTCTGGAAACACCATATATTTT. Protein: CASSQGTTTSGNTIYF.

In this sample, this clone turned up once. The genes are TRBV2 and TRBJ2-1, with TRBD1 matching over 8 bases. Germline values: CDR1 SNHLY, CDR2 FYNNEI. The CDR3 is 16 residues long. Trimming took 5 bases from V and 8 from J; bases not matched to a gene: 14. CDR3 residues: CASSPSPGQEADEQFF. CDR3 coding DNA: TGTGCCAGCAGTCCATCGCCGGGACAGGAGGCGGATGAGCAGTTCTTC. Full variable domain (missing parts from reference TRBV2 and TRBJ2-1): EPEVTQTPSHQVTQMGQEVILRCVPISNHLYFYWYRQILGQKVEFLVSFYNNEISEKSEIFDDQFSVERPDGSNFTLKIRSTKLEDSAMYFCASSPSPGQEADEQFFGPGTRLTVL.

V is TRBV20-1 and J is TRBJ2-1; no clear D gene. The germline gives CDR1 DFQATT, CDR2 SNEGSKA (reference sequence). The CDR3 is 12 amino acids. V gave up 3 bases and J gave up 1 base, with 4 bases separating them. Here the CDR3 reads CSASGSYNEQFF. DNA of the CDR3: TGCAGTGCTAGTGGTTCCTACAATGAGCAGTTCTTC.

The chain is built from TRBV19 and TRBJ2-2; D may be TRBD1 (6 bases). The V end lost 10 bases, the J end lost 2 bases, and 11 bases lay between the germline ends. Germline CDR1 and CDR2: LNHDA and SQIVND (reference sequence). The length of the CDR3 is 13 residues. The CDR3 protein is CATIGTNTGELFF. CDR3 coding DNA: TGTGCCACTATTGGGACAAACACCGGGGAGCTGTTTTTT.